Listed below are T cell receptor beta chains from one sample, sequenced in a study of naive and memory T cell subsets. A single record per CDR3 protein comes from TCRdb applying MiXCR to the UMI-ligation and nested PCR reads. The sample has over 130,000 distinct CDR3 sequences; approximately 21% are singletons. The sequenced sample consisted of naive CD8+ T cells from blood. These TCRs come from a human donor in good health. The CDR3 runs from the conserved cysteine through the conserved F or W. Fields, in order: clone size, V gene, J gene, D gene, CDR3 DNA, CDR3 protein. The D gene is left open where the match is weak. Only part of the rows carry a size: once, few, many, or a class if the clone is expanded.

>once|TRBV28|TRBJ2-5|-
TGTGCCAGCAGTTTTGACGTGACCAGGGGCCAAGAGACCCAGTACTTC
CASSFDVTRGQETQYF
>-|TRBV20-1|TRBJ1-5|-
TGCAGTGCTAGCGTTTATATCGGTAGCAATCAGCCCCAGCATTTT
CSASVYIGSNQPQHF
>many|TRBV3-1|TRBJ2-1|TRBD2
TGTGCCAGCAGCCAAGATCACCGTGGCAGCGGGAGGTGGAATGAGCAGTTCTTC
CASSQDHRGSGRWNEQFF
>few|TRBV12-3/TRBV12-4|TRBJ2-7|-
TGTGCCAGCAGTTTAGCGCCGGGAGCCTGGGAGCAGTACTTC
CASSLAPGAWEQYF
>-|TRBV5-1|TRBJ1-2|-
TGCGCCAGCAGCCCGGATGACACAGGTGTTACGGATGGCTACACCTTC
CASSPDDTGVTDGYTF
>-|TRBV4-1|TRBJ1-2|TRBD1
TGCGCCAGCAGCCAAGACCATGGGACAGACACTAACTATGGCTACACCTTC
CASSQDHGTDTNYGYTF
>few|TRBV7-9|TRBJ2-5|-
TGTGCCAGCAGCCCCTGGGACTCAGGGGAGACCCAGTACTTC
CASSPWDSGETQYF
>-|TRBV25-1|TRBJ1-4|TRBD1
TGTGCCAGCAGTGAATATTTCGGGACAGGGGGCGGTGATAATGAAAAACTGTTTTTT
CASSEYFGTGGGDNEKLFF
>-|TRBV12-5|TRBJ1-2|TRBD1
TGTGCTAGTGGGGCCACCTTCCGGGACAGTGATGGCTACACCTTC
CASGATFRDSDGYTF
>few|TRBV12-3/TRBV12-4|TRBJ1-2|-
TGTGCCAGCAGTTTTGAGGGAGTCTATGGCTACACCTTC
CASSFEGVYGYTF
>-|TRBV24-1|TRBJ2-2|-
TGTGCCACCAGTGACCCTTCGGACAGTACGAACACCGGGGAGCTGTTTTTT
CATSDPSDSTNTGELFF
>-|TRBV3-1|TRBJ2-1|TRBD2
TGTGCCAGCAGCCCCACTAGCGGGATTGGCTATGAGCAGTTCTTC
CASSPTSGIGYEQFF
>-|TRBV27|TRBJ2-1|-
TGTGCCAGCAGTTTTGGGAGCTTAGCCTACAATGAGCAGTTCTTC
CASSFGSLAYNEQFF
>few|TRBV6-6|TRBJ1-1|-
TGTGCCAGCAGTTACTCGGTCAGGTCGGAAGCTTTCTTT
CASSYSVRSEAFF
>few|TRBV6-2/TRBV6-3|TRBJ2-7|-
TGTGCCAGCAGTTATTCCGGGACACACTACGAGCAGTACTTC
CASSYSGTHYEQYF
>few|TRBV28|TRBJ2-7|-
TGTGCCAGCACCGAAAGGGCATTCTCCTACGAGCAGTACTTC
CASTERAFSYEQYF
>-|TRBV29-1|TRBJ2-2|-
TGCAGCGCCGGCGGAGCCGGGACCGGGGAGCTGTTTTTT
CSAGGAGTGELFF
>few|TRBV7-9|TRBJ2-7|TRBD1
TGTGCCAGCAGCTGGGGTGACAGGGGTTGGAACGAGCAGTACTTC
CASSWGDRGWNEQYF